The 26 T cell receptor beta chains below all came from one sample that was sequenced in a study of vaccination and CD4 T cells after COVID-19. Antigens of these TCRs are unknown. With the Oncomine TCR Beta short-read assay, DNA from cultured CD4+ T cells was sequenced. TCRdb itself ran the PCR reads through MiXCR, one entry per CDR3 protein. The sample contains about 23,000 distinct CDR3 sequences, around 67% of which appear only once. Treatment reported: roughly nine-day PBMC culture with coronavirus spike peptide pools or control peptides (ViraFEST assay). Specimen: CD4+ T cells from blood, cultured in vitro, collected after SARS-CoV-2 vaccination. These TCRs come from a human donor who received a COVID-19 vaccine.

The V gene is TRBV18, the J gene TRBJ2-5; TRBD1 or TRBD2 may be the D gene (6 bases each). Germline-derived CDR1 and CDR2 are KGHSH and LQKENI. V shed 4 bases and J shed 2 bases, with 11 bases lying between them. The CDR3 spans 14 residues. CDR3 region: CASSLIGGQETQYF. CDR3 nucleotide sequence: TGTGCCAGCTCACTCATAGGGGGGCAAGAGACCCAGTACTTC.

This clonotype showed up just a few times. One junction end disagrees with the germline gene, perhaps due to a read error. The chain has TRBV10-3 and TRBJ1-2; perhaps TRBD1 as D (5 bases). Per the germline V gene, CDR1 is ENHRY and CDR2 is SYGVKD. The CDR3 contains 14 residues. This chain's CDR3 is CAIRRDRDIYAYTF. In nucleotides, the CDR3 is TGTGCCATCAGAAGGGACCGAGACATCTATGCCTACACCTTC.

CDR3 nucleotide sequence: TGTGCCAGCAGTGTTAGGCAGAGCAGGTACCAAGAGACCCAGTACTTC. Translation gives CASSVRQSRYQETQYF. The chain recombines TRBV2 with TRBJ2-5; D not resolved. The CDR3 runs to 16 residues. Looked up from germline, CDR1 is SNHLY and CDR2 is FYNNEI. The V end lost 4 bases, the J end lost 0 bases, and 15 bases lay between the germline ends.

The chain uses TRBV11-2 and TRBJ1-4, with unresolved D. V was trimmed by 5 bases and J by 7 bases, leaving 8 bases between them. Germline CDR1 SGHAT, CDR2 FQNNGV. This CDR3 is built from 12 residues. CDR3 residues: CASSPQGEKLFF. CDR3 coding DNA: TGTGCCAGCAGCCCTCAAGGTGAAAAACTGTTTTTT. The whole variable domain, remainder taken from reference TRBV11-2 and TRBJ1-4, is EAGVAQSPRYKIIEKRQSVAFWCNPISGHATLYWYQQILGQGPKLLIQFQNNGVVDDSQLPKDRFSAERLKGVDSTLKIQPAKLEDSAVYLCASSPQGEKLFFGSGTQLSVL.

V gene TRBV6-1 combines with J gene TRBJ2-3, with 12 positions matching TRBD2. V was pared by 6 bases and J by 2 bases, with 12 bases of the junction left unmatched. The CDR3 is 18 amino acids. CDR1 and CDR2 (germline): MNHNS, SASEGT. The CDR3: CASSALAGGPRSTDTQYF. In nucleotides, the CDR3 is TGTGCCAGCAGCGCCCTAGCGGGGGGGCCTAGGTCCACAGATACGCAGTATTTT.

The gene calls are TRBV30 and TRBJ1-1; 12 nucleotides align to TRBD1. This CDR3 comprises 15 residues. J lost 5 bases, V lost 5 bases, and 9 bases had no gene match. The V gene's germline CDR1 is GTSNPN and CDR2 SVGIG (reference sequence). Here the CDR3 reads CAWGGTGGRRTEAFF. For the CDR3, the DNA is TGTGCCTGGGGGGGGACAGGGGGCCGTCGGACTGAAGCTTTCTTT.

This sequence joins TRBV11-3 and TRBJ1-1, with D perhaps TRBD1 (5 bases). Trimming stripped 1 base from V and 10 bases from J, with 13 bases between. Looked up from germline, CDR1 is SGHNT and CDR2 is YENEEA. The CDR3 covers 13 residues. The CDR3 spells CASSLGRDRAAFF. DNA of the CDR3: TGTGCCAGCAGCTTAGGCAGGGATCGGGCAGCTTTCTTT. The variable domain in full, with the rest retrieved from reference TRBV11-3 and TRBJ1-1, is EAGVVQSPRYKIIEKKQPVAFWCNPISGHNTLYWYLQNLGQGPELLIRYENEEAVDDSQLPKDRFSAERLKGVDSTLKIQPAELGDSAVYLCASSLGRDRAAFFGQGTRLTVV.

This clonotype was seen only a few times. The gene calls are TRBV7-9 and TRBJ2-2, with D possibly matching TRBD2 (5 bases). Germline V gene lookup returns CDR1 SEHNR and CDR2 FQNEAQ (reference sequence). The CDR3 loop spans 15 amino acids. V lost 3 bases and J 2 bases, leaving 10 bases between the germline ends. The chain's CDR3 is CASSLRESNTGELFF. CDR3 coding DNA: TGTGCCAGCAGCTTGAGGGAAAGCAACACCGGGGAGCTGTTTTTT.

V usage is TRBV2 and J usage is TRBJ2-3, with D hard to call. CDR1 and CDR2 from the germline V gene are SNHLY and FYNNEI. The CDR3 has 11 amino acids. Trimming pared 3 bases from V and 4 bases from J, leaving 2 bases between. The DNA of the CDR3 is TGTGCCAGCAGTGAGCCAGATACGCAGTATTTT. This codes for CASSEPDTQYF.

The gene calls are TRBV7-9 and TRBJ1-2; TRBD1 is a possible D gene (6 bases). This CDR3 region has 16 residues. Trimming took off 3 bases at V and 4 bases at J, with 18 bases between the two ends. From germline, CDR1 is SEHNR and CDR2 FQNEAQ (reference sequence). CDR3 nucleotide sequence: TGTGCCAGCAGCTTCACGGGGGGACACCTGAGCTATGGCTACACCTTC. It is translated as CASSFTGGHLSYGYTF.

This chain's CDR3 is CSAFPLRGETQYF. The CDR3 nucleotides are TGCAGTGCTTTCCCGCTCAGGGGAGAGACCCAGTACTTC. The chain uses TRBV20-1 and TRBJ2-5; TRBD1 is a possible D gene (6 bases). The CDR3 has 13 residues. V lost 5 bases and J 4 bases, leaving 14 bases between the germline ends. Germline-derived CDR1 and CDR2 are DFQATT and SNEGSKA (reference sequence).

This chain connects TRBV6-1 to TRBJ1-6; no definite D call. The V gene lost 3 bases and the J gene lost 10 bases, with 19 bases spanning the gap. The CDR3 consists of 16 residues. Germline CDR1 reads MNHNS; CDR2 reads SASEGT. For the CDR3, the DNA is TGTGCCAGCAGTGATAAGTTGTGGGGTTTAAACTCACCCCTCCACTTT. It codes for CASSDKLWGLNSPLHF.

This clonotype was seen a handful of times. The chain carries TRBV6-1 and TRBJ1-6; tentative D call: TRBD1 (6 bases). The V and J ends lost 7 bases and 14 bases respectively, with 24 bases between them. CDR3 length: 15 amino acids. Per germline, CDR1 MNHNS and CDR2 SASEGT. This chain's CDR3 is CASTTLGTPLGALHF. In DNA form, the CDR3 reads TGTGCCAGCACTACACTAGGGACACCCCTGGGAGCCCTCCACTTT.

In regard to this clonotype: Relative to the germline gene, one junction end is altered; a read error may explain this. This sequence joins TRBV20-1 and TRBJ2-5; 7 bases are shared with TRBD1. Germline lookup yields CDR1 DFQATT and CDR2 SNEGSKA (reference sequence). This CDR3 contains 12 residues. CDR3 in DNA: TGCGGTGCCAGGGGGTTCCAAGAGACCCAGTACTTC. Translation: CGARGFQETQYF.

As to this clonotype: The limits of the CDR3 on the DNA are not certain, so only TCRdb's listed CDR3 is given. The J gene is TRBJ2-5, the V gene TRBV21-1; the table's D call, TRBD1, has no DNA check behind it. TRBV21-1 is a pseudogene. From its first to its last residue, the CDR3 has 20 amino acids. This CDR3 is CASSKGAAQETQYFKETQYF.

This sequence joins TRBV6-1 and TRBJ1-2, with unresolved D. Germline V gives CDR1 MNHNS, CDR2 SASEGT. V dropped 2 bases and J dropped 4 bases, with 5 bases sitting between them. The CDR3 spans 12 residues. Written as DNA, the CDR3 is TGTGCCAGCAGTGAACGGATCTATGGCTACACCTTC. It specifies CASSERIYGYTF.

This clonotype appeared a few times. The J gene is TRBJ2-2, the V gene TRBV6-1; possibly TRBD1 for D (6 bases). Looked up from germline, CDR1 is MNHNS and CDR2 is SASEGT. This CDR3 is built from 14 residues. Trimming left V 8 bases short and J 4 bases short, with 14 bases between. The CDR3 loop reads CASGAGEFTGELFF. The CDR3 coding sequence is TGTGCCAGCGGGGCAGGGGAGTTCACCGGGGAGCTGTTTTTT.

This chain uses TRBV6-1 with TRBJ2-1; D ambiguous. Per the germline V gene, CDR1 is MNHNS and CDR2 is SASEGT. The ends were cut back, 1 base at V and 4 bases at J, with 5 bases in the middle. There are 13 residues in the CDR3. CDR3 DNA: TGTGCCAGCAGTGAAGGGGGATACAATGAGCAGTTCTTC. Its translation is CASSEGGYNEQFF.

The rearrangement links TRBV10-1 to TRBJ2-3; D is unclear. Trimming cost V 0 bases and J 2 bases, with 9 bases left between them. The CDR3 runs to 15 residues. Per germline, CDR1 WNHNN and CDR2 SYGVQD (reference sequence). CDR3 amino acids: CASSESTADTDTQYF. CDR3 DNA sequence: TGCGCCAGCAGTGAGTCGACGGCAGACACAGATACGCAGTATTTT.

The chain uses TRBV19 and TRBJ1-5; D uncertain. With 3 bases removed from V and 8 bases from J, the gap between germline ends came to 11 bases. The CDR3 is 13 amino acids. From germline, CDR1 is LNHDA and CDR2 SQIVND (reference sequence). CDR3 protein: CASSIGPGEPQHF. DNA for the CDR3: TGTGCCAGTAGTATCGGACCGGGTGAGCCCCAGCATTTT.

The rearrangement joins TRBV6-1 to TRBJ1-1; possible D gene TRBD1, 5 bases. Germline CDR1 reads MNHNS; CDR2 reads SASEGT. This CDR3 region has 14 residues. Trimming removed 5 bases at V and 7 bases at J, with 17 bases between. The CDR3 loop is CASSPQTDSLEAFF. CDR3 nucleotides: TGTGCCAGCAGTCCACAAACCGACAGTCTTGAAGCTTTCTTT.

CDR3 DNA sequence: TGTGCCAGCAGCTCGGGACTAGCGGGGGGGTACCAAGAGACCCAGTACTTC. It codes for CASSSGLAGGYQETQYF. V usage is TRBV7-2 and J usage is TRBJ2-5; 16 bases agree with TRBD2. The germline V gene has CDR1 SGHTA and CDR2 FQGNSA. CDR3 size: 17 residues. The J segment lost 0 bases and the V segment lost 4 bases, leaving 2 bases of the junction unmatched.

V gene TRBV19 combines with J gene TRBJ1-1; maybe TRBD1 (5 bases). Per germline, CDR1 LNHDA and CDR2 SQIVND (reference sequence). There are 13 residues in the CDR3. The V end was cut by 5 bases, the J end by 3 bases, with 10 bases between. For the CDR3, the DNA is TGTGCCAGTAGTCAGGGTTCCTACACTGAAGCTTTCTTT. Amino acid sequence: CASSQGSYTEAFF.

The rearrangement uses TRBV19 and TRBJ2-1, with 7 positions matching TRBD2. Unmatched junction bases numbered 9, after V lost 4 bases and J lost 15 bases. CDR3 length: 12 residues. In germline, CDR1 is LNHDA, CDR2 SQIVND (reference sequence). The CDR3 sequence is CASSTRQGGSFF. The DNA for the CDR3 is TGTGCCAGTAGTACCCGCCAGGGAGGGTCGTTCTTC.

This chain joins TRBV6-1 and TRBJ1-2; 10 nucleotides line up with TRBD1. V gave up 4 bases and J gave up 4 bases; unmatched junction bases: 6. The V gene's germline CDR1 is MNHNS and CDR2 SASEGT. The CDR3 consists of 15 residues. CDR3 DNA sequence: TGTGCCAGCAGTGGCTGGGACAGGGGTGTCTATGGCTACACCTTC. Protein: CASSGWDRGVYGYTF.

The chain has TRBV2 and TRBJ1-1; tentative D call: TRBD1 (5 bases). Germline-derived CDR1 and CDR2 are SNHLY and FYNNEI. V gave up 6 bases and J gave up 0 bases, with 14 bases separating them. The CDR3 extends over 15 amino acids. The CDR3 sequence: CASSDGTVVNTEAFF. As DNA, the CDR3 is TGTGCCAGCAGCGATGGGACGGTCGTGAACACTGAAGCTTTCTTT.